This T cell receptor (beta chain) was captured by sequencing in a study of cytomegalovirus exposure and HLA in healthy donors. Study-level background: Previous work identified roughly 110 million unique TCR beta sequences from 150 million to 200 million T cells.

Germline V gene data show CDR1 as MNHNS and CDR2 as SASEGT. CDR3 size: 12 residues. With 8 bases clipped from V and 7 bases from J, the junction kept 8 bases outside the gene matches. A multiplex PCR was run with 60 Vbeta primers and 13 Jbeta primers. Only in-frame clones appear in the TCRdb table, and some are missing; sequencing was by immunoSEQ multiplex PCR. The sample contains more than 90,000 clones, roughly 70% of which appear only once. For this clone: Its antigen is unidentified.

Study-level results: Among TCR beta chains of equal frequency, HLA-associated ones were more clonally expanded in a later analysis. Within a later analysis, the majority of CMV-associated TCR beta chains appeared HLA-restricted. The productive fraction for most TCR beta V segments was about 87% or about 30% in an earlier analysis.

The clonotype was recovered from a man aged 45-65 years in good health and CMV-seronegative. Input material: PBMCs. The genes are TRBV6-1 and TRBJ2-7; 7 bases map to TRBD2. The CDR3 region is CASVGGLWEQYF. The CDR3 region has the DNA TGTGCCAGCGTTGGGGGACTATGGGAGCAGTACTTC.